This T cell receptor beta chain was captured in a study of T cells after yellow fever vaccination. Study-level points and caveats: CD4 and CD8 compartments shared a small share of clonotypes, likely from convergent recombination. After the booster, approximately 95% of CD4 and about nine tenths of CD8 primary-response clones were re-detected. Secondary responses were weaker yet peaked faster, day 5 versus 15.

The CDR3 runs to 14 residues. CDR1 SGHTA and CDR2 FQGNSA come from the germline V gene. Trimming took 5 bases from V and 5 from J; bases not matched to a gene: 3. This clonotype was picked up a small number of times. Antigen specificity is unknown. Template-switching 5'RACE yielded the TCR cDNA; a universal primer site and UMIs were added in the process. TCRdb reprocessed the 5' RACE reads via MiXCR and lists one record per CDR3 protein. The table records around 300,000 distinct CDR3 sequences, under 15% of them present only once. This TCR came from a man aged 25-40 years who received the YFV17D yellow fever vaccine. The source was CD4+ T cells sorted from PBMCs, collected 45 days after the yellow fever booster vaccination. The V call is TRBV7-2, the J call TRBJ2-5; 12 nucleotides align to TRBD1. CDR3 bases: TGTGCCAGCAGCGAGGGACAGGGGGCTGAGACCCAGTACTTC. It encodes CASSEGQGAETQYF. Combining the CDR3 with reference TRBV7-2 and TRBJ2-5 gives the whole variable domain GAGVSQSPSNKVTEKGKDVELRCDPISGHTALYWYRQSLGQGLEFLIYFQGNSAPDKSGLPSDRFSAERTGGSVSTLTIQRTQQEDSAVYLCASSEGQGAETQYFGPGTRLLVL.